This T cell receptor (beta chain) was recovered during a study of early T cells in non-severe SARS-CoV-2 infection. About the research overall: The sequenced material was bulk RNA from unsorted whole blood, and its chains were unpaired.

As regards this clonotype: Its target is unknown.

The CDR3 spans 15 residues. Germline CDR1 reads SEHNR; CDR2 reads FQNEAQ (reference sequence). V shed 4 bases and J 2 bases; nucleotides not matched to a gene: 6. The library protocol tagged individual cDNA molecules with unique molecular identifiers. TCRdb analysed the 5' RACE reads with MiXCR anew, one entry per CDR3 protein. The table shows around 76,000 distinct CDR3 sequences, with 12% occurring only once. General study points: The study's VDJdb matching favored anti-spike CD8 responses and missed private and CD4 specificities.

Sequences were obtained from whole blood. This clonotype was sampled from an adult who was a healthcare worker with PCR-confirmed SARS-CoV-2 infection or an uninfected control (not recorded which). V usage is TRBV7-9 and J usage is TRBJ2-3; 7 bases fit TRBD1. CDR3 sequence: CASSSRDRTTDTQYF. The CDR3, as DNA: TGTGCCAGCAGCTCCCGGGACAGAACCACAGATACGCAGTATTTT.